One and the same sample provided the 6 T cell receptor beta chains below, sequenced in a study of blood T cell repertoires in COVID-19 (dated by TCRdb to 2020 to 2021). To prepare the library, the immunoSEQ multiplex PCR assay was applied. Held by TCRdb, this immuneACCESS table contains in-frame sequences only and omits some clones. Under half of the omission traces to an unresolved V gene where checked; the cause of the rest is unknown. A total of 250,000 to 300,000 clones appear in this sample, about 76% of them only once. The ten largest clones represent less than 3% of the sample. Sequencing was performed on peripheral blood. Receptor source: a woman aged 55 to 70 with active or convalescent COVID-19.

This clone was seen just once. V and J are TRBV5-3 and TRBJ1-6; 7 bases are shared with TRBD1. TRBV5-3 is an ORF; its function is uncertain. The CDR3 spans 23 residues. The trim removed 4 bases at V and 7 bases at J, leaving 32 bases unmatched. The DNA of the CDR3 is TGTGCCAGAAGCGGCGGGGGGAGACACAGGGGCCATCAAGGGGCCATCGGAAATTCACCCCTCCACTTT. This translates into CARSGGGRHRGHQGAIGNSPLHF.

V and J are TRBV2 and TRBJ1-3; D unclear. V was shortened by 2 bases and J by 2 bases, with 16 bases between the two germline ends. This CDR3 is built from 17 residues. Germline CDR1 SNHLY, CDR2 FYNNEI. The CDR3 reads CASSEKPWRDPGNTIYF. CDR3 nucleotides: TGTGCCAGCAGTGAAAAGCCCTGGAGGGATCCTGGAAACACCATATATTTT.

The chain joins TRBV4-2 to TRBJ2-1; no firm D call. This CDR3 has 15 amino acids. V was trimmed by 0 bases and J by 6 bases, leaving 12 bases between them. In germline, CDR1 is LGHNA, CDR2 YNFKEQ. CDR3 in amino acids: CASSQDIVSRNEQFF. For the CDR3, the DNA is TGTGCCAGCAGCCAAGATATTGTAAGCCGCAATGAGCAGTTCTTC.

The CDR3 region is CSVEQVDYGYTF. CDR3 nucleotides: TGCAGCGTTGAACAGGTGGACTATGGCTACACCTTC. The rearrangement joins TRBV29-1 to TRBJ1-2; D call uncertain. Germline-derived CDR1 and CDR2 are SQVTM and ANQGSEA. V lost 2 bases and J lost 3, with 7 bases in between. CDR3 length equals 12 residues. The full variable domain, its missing parts supplied by reference TRBV29-1 and TRBJ1-2, is SAVISQKPSRDICQRGTSLTIQCQVDSQVTMMFWYRQQPGQSLTLIATANQGSEATYESGFVIDKFPISRPNLTFSTLTVSNMSPEDSSIYLCSVEQVDYGYTFGSGTRLTVV.

The V and J genes are TRBV2 and TRBJ2-2, with 8 bases that match TRBD2. Unmatched junction bases numbered 9, after V lost 8 bases and J lost 1 base. Germline CDR1 and CDR2: SNHLY and FYNNEI. The CDR3 spans 16 residues. The DNA for the CDR3 is TGTGCCAGCGCCGATGGGACTAGGGGGAACACCGGGGAGCTGTTTTTT. Translated: CASADGTRGNTGELFF.

J is TRBJ2-5 and V is TRBV11-1; maybe TRBD2 (6 bases). CDR1 is SGHAT, CDR2 FQDESV, per germline (reference sequence). Trimming shortened V by 1 base and J by 5 bases, and 11 bases separated the two germline ends. This CDR3 contains 14 residues. The DNA of the CDR3 is TGTGCCAGCAGCTTAGACTTAGGGAGGGAGACCCAGTACTTC. Protein: CASSLDLGRETQYF.